A single sample gave rise to the 27 T cell receptor beta chains below, sequenced in a study of Ad26.COV2.S vaccination and SARS-CoV-2 variants. Produced via immunoSEQ multiplex PCR; TCRdb's table is partial and in-frame only. The sample comprises roughly 300,000 clones, roughly 90% of which are singletons, and around 5.3% rests with the top ten. Sample treatment: approximately 18 received Ad26.COV2.S at low or high dose, single or two shots; 5 received placebo; per-sample allocation not given. Sampling was performed 63 days after the first vaccine or placebo injection. This specimen consisted of peripheral blood, obtained in a trial of Ad26.COV2.S vaccine versus placebo. The origin of the receptors is a person between 18 and 65 years old who received the Ad26.COV2.S COVID-19 vaccine or a placebo.

This clone was seen a few times. This CDR3 reads CASSPRLLAGESPSETQYF. Here the CDR3 DNA reads TGTGCCAGCAGCCCGCGGTTACTAGCGGGAGAGTCCCCCTCGGAGACCCAGTACTTC. The V gene is TRBV27, the J gene TRBJ2-5; 11 bases align to TRBD2. V was clipped by 6 bases and J by 5 bases; unmatched bases: 20. The CDR3 runs 19 residues. The germline gives CDR1 MNHEY, CDR2 SMNVEV (reference sequence).

The chain employs TRBV18 and TRBJ1-6; 9 bases are a match to TRBD1. Looked up from germline, CDR1 is KGHSH and CDR2 is LQKENI. The junction had 5 bases not matched to a gene; V was cut back by 3 bases and J by 8 bases. The CDR3 is 15 residues long. The CDR3 region is CASSPQGQGYSPLHF. The CDR3 DNA sequence: TGTGCCAGCTCACCCCAGGGACAGGGCTATTCACCCCTCCACTTT.

V gene TRBV29-1 combines with J gene TRBJ2-2, with a weak D call TRBD1 (6 bases). CDR3 length: 14 residues. Germline V gives CDR1 SQVTM, CDR2 ANQGSEA. V gave up 4 bases and J gave up 2 bases, with 11 bases separating them. In DNA form, the CDR3 reads TGCAGCGTTGTCTGGACAGTAAACACCGGGGAGCTGTTTTTT. It encodes CSVVWTVNTGELFF.

This sequence joins TRBV7-9 and TRBJ1-1; D is unresolved. CDR1 and CDR2 (germline): SEHNR, FQNEAQ (reference sequence). The germline V and J ends were trimmed by 5 bases and 2 bases, with 15 bases remaining between them. There are 15 residues in the CDR3. CDR3 nucleotides: TGTGCCAGCAGCCGGGGTGTTTCGGGTAACACTGAAGCTTTCTTT. Translation gives CASSRGVSGNTEAFF.

The chain uses TRBV19 and TRBJ2-2; TRBD1 agrees at 8 bases. CDR1 and CDR2 (germline): LNHDA, SQIVND (reference sequence). The CDR3 length is 15 residues. J was trimmed by 6 bases and V by 4 bases; bases with no gene match: 7. CDR3 loop: CASSNLGQDAGELFF. CDR3 in DNA: TGTGCCAGTAGTAACTTGGGACAGGACGCCGGGGAGCTGTTTTTT. Looking up the rest from reference TRBV19 and TRBJ2-2 gives the full variable domain: DGGITQSPKYLFRKEGQNVTLSCEQNLNHDAMYWYRQDPGQGLRLIYYSQIVNDFQKGDIAEGYSVSREKKESFPLTVTSAQKNPTAFYLCASSNLGQDAGELFFGEGSRLTVL.

This chain uses TRBV28 with TRBJ2-3, with 11 bases identical to TRBD2. The V gene end was trimmed by 7 bases and the J gene end by 0 bases; junction bases not matched to a gene: 12. Germline V gene data show CDR1 as MDHEN and CDR2 as SYDVKM. The CDR3 is 18 amino acids. CDR3 sequence reads: CASTLAGGLVRSTDTQYF. The DNA for the CDR3 is TGTGCCAGCACCCTAGCGGGAGGACTCGTGAGAAGCACAGATACGCAGTATTTT. The whole variable domain, filled in from reference TRBV28 and TRBJ2-3, reads DVKVTQSSRYLVKRTGEKVFLECVQDMDHENMFWYRQDPGLGLRLIYFSYDVKMKEKGDIPEGYSVSREKKERFSLILESASTNQTSMYLCASTLAGGLVRSTDTQYFGPGTRLTVL.

The chain has TRBV5-5 and TRBJ2-1, with 15 nucleotides matching TRBD2. Germline lookup yields CDR1 SGHKS and CDR2 YYEKEE (reference sequence). The CDR3 length is 17 residues. V shed 3 bases and J 7 bases; nucleotides not matched to a gene: 8. The CDR3 coding sequence is TGTGCCAGCAGCTCCCCGGGACTAGCGGGAGGAGGGAATGAGCAGTTCTTC. Translated, it gives CASSSPGLAGGGNEQFF. Supplemented by reference TRBV5-5 and TRBJ2-1, the full variable domain reads DAGVTQSPTHLIKTRGQQVTLRCSPISGHKSVSWYQQVLGQGPQFIFQYYEKEERGRGNFPDRFSARQFPNYSSELNVNALLLGDSALYLCASSSPGLAGGGNEQFFGPGTRLTVL.

The chain links TRBV28 to TRBJ2-1; possibly TRBD1 for D (6 bases). Per the germline V gene, CDR1 is MDHEN and CDR2 is SYDVKM. With 1 base removed from V and 0 bases from J, the gap between germline ends came to 19 bases. The length of the CDR3 is 19 residues. The CDR3 nucleotides are TGTGCCAGCAGTTTATTGGCCACAGGGTCAGGGAGCTCCTACAATGAGCAGTTCTTC. As protein: CASSLLATGSGSSYNEQFF.

This clone was recorded only once. V and J are TRBV11-2 and TRBJ2-7; D unresolved. The CDR3 is made up of 11 amino acids. The V end was cut by 6 bases, the J end by 6 bases, with 9 bases between. CDR1 SGHAT and CDR2 FQNNGV come from the germline V gene. The CDR3 sequence is CASSSVGEQYF. In nucleotides, the CDR3 is TGTGCCAGCAGTTCCGTTGGCGAGCAGTACTTC.

The chain recombines TRBV29-1 with TRBJ2-2; D remains ambiguous. Germline V gene lookup returns CDR1 SQVTM and CDR2 ANQGSEA. V was shortened by 4 bases and J by 2 bases, with 5 bases between the two germline ends. This CDR3 comprises 12 residues. CDR3 nucleotide sequence: TGCAGCGTTGCGGCAAACACCGGGGAGCTGTTTTTT. Amino acids: CSVAANTGELFF.

This chain uses TRBV5-4 with TRBJ1-5; TRBD1 is a possible D gene (6 bases). Trimming took 4 bases from V and 4 from J, leaving 9 bases between them. This CDR3 has 13 amino acids. The germline V gene encodes CDR1 SGHNT and CDR2 YYREEE (reference sequence). The CDR3 loop is CASSMDSNQPQHF. CDR3 coding DNA: TGTGCCAGCAGCATGGACAGTAATCAGCCCCAGCATTTT.

V is TRBV5-1 and J is TRBJ2-5, with D maybe TRBD1 (5 bases). In germline, CDR1 is SGHRS, CDR2 YFSETQ. CDR3 size: 13 residues. V dropped 0 bases and J dropped 5 bases, with 8 bases sitting between them. The CDR3 nucleotides read TGCGCCAGCAGCTTGGGCAGGGCCGAGACCCAGTACTTC. As protein: CASSLGRAETQYF. Variable domain in full (rest from reference TRBV5-1 and TRBJ2-5): KAGVTQTPRYLIKTRGQQVTLSCSPISGHRSVSWYQQTPGQGLQFLFEYFSETQRNKGNFPGRFSGRQFSNSRSEMNVSTLELGDSALYLCASSLGRAETQYFGPGTRLLVL.

CDR3 nucleotide sequence: TGTGCCAGCAGCTTTTTCGCTTCCGAGCAGTACTTC. It codes for CASSFFASEQYF. The chain employs TRBV7-9 and TRBJ2-7; the D is unclear. From germline, CDR1 is SEHNR and CDR2 FQNEAQ (reference sequence). The CDR3 totals 12 residues. V was cut by 3 bases and J by 6 bases, with 9 bases left in between. Combining the CDR3 with reference TRBV7-9 and TRBJ2-7 gives the whole variable domain DTGVSQNPRHKITKRGQNVTFRCDPISEHNRLYWYRQTLGQGPEFLTYFQNEAQLEKSRLLSDRFSAERPKGSFSTLEIQRTEQGDSAMYLCASSFFASEQYFGPGTRLTVT.

V gene TRBV10-3 combines with J gene TRBJ1-2, with 11 nucleotides matching TRBD1. Germline CDR1 reads ENHRY; CDR2 reads SYGVKD. J was trimmed by 8 bases and V by 2 bases; bases with no gene match: 7. There are 15 residues in the CDR3. Written as DNA, the CDR3 is TGTGCCATCAGTGAGCCTGGACAGGGGGCAGGAGGCTACACCTTC. Residues: CAISEPGQGAGGYTF.

V is TRBV5-6 and J is TRBJ1-1, with a weak D call TRBD1 (5 bases). The V gene's germline CDR1 is SGHDT and CDR2 YYEEEE. V was trimmed by 3 bases and J by 1 base, leaving 10 bases between them. The CDR3 has 14 residues. CDR3 sequence: CASSSTGQNTEAFF. CDR3 DNA sequence: TGTGCCAGCAGCTCCACAGGACAGAACACTGAAGCTTTCTTT.

The V and J genes are TRBV11-2 and TRBJ1-2; D remains unclear. The CDR3 covers 14 residues. V was cut by 5 bases and J by 0 bases, with 10 bases left in between. The germline V gene encodes CDR1 SGHAT and CDR2 FQNNGV. As DNA, the CDR3 is TGTGCCAGCAGCCACACGGGGTCTAACTATGGCTACACCTTC. The encoded protein is CASSHTGSNYGYTF.

This clone showed up just once. The same CDR3 can be traced to other DNA sequences in this sample. The V and J genes are TRBV7-9 and TRBJ2-7, with TRBD1 matching over 7 bases. Germline CDR1 reads SEHNR; CDR2 reads FQNEAQ (reference sequence). V was pared by 0 bases and J by 2 bases, with 1 base of the junction left unmatched. CDR3 length equals 14 residues. CDR3 region: CASSLAGTAYEQYF. For the CDR3, the DNA is TGTGCCAGCAGCTTAGCTGGGACAGCCTACGAGCAGTACTTC.

This clone was found a few times. The chain is built from TRBV18 and TRBJ1-5; a weak D match, TRBD1 (6 bases). V gave up 2 bases and J gave up 7 bases, with 15 bases separating them. Per the germline V gene, CDR1 is KGHSH and CDR2 is LQKENI. This CDR3 is 15 amino acids long. DNA of the CDR3: TGTGCCAGCTCACCATACCAAGATCAGGGGCAGCCCCAGCATTTT. Amino acids: CASSPYQDQGQPQHF. The whole variable domain, remainder taken from reference TRBV18 and TRBJ1-5, is NAGVMQNPRHLVRRRGQEARLRCSPMKGHSHVYWYRQLPEEGLKFMVYLQKENIIDESGMPKERFSAEFPKEGPSILRIQQVVRGDSAAYFCASSPYQDQGQPQHFGDGTRLSIL.

The chain employs TRBV28 and TRBJ1-6; 7 bases line up with TRBD1. The junction had 7 bases not matched to a gene; V was cut back by 6 bases and J by 5 bases. The CDR3 runs to 15 residues. Germline V CDR1 and CDR2: MDHEN, SYDVKM. CDR3 sequence reads: CASRLGGRHNSPLHF. CDR3 DNA: TGTGCCAGCAGACTAGGGGGCAGGCATAATTCACCCCTCCACTTT.

The CDR3 loop reads CSASSTTRANEQFF. For the CDR3, the DNA is TGCAGTGCTAGTTCCACGACGCGGGCAAATGAGCAGTTCTTC. The rearrangement joins TRBV20-1 to TRBJ2-1, with D possibly being TRBD2 (5 bases). CDR3 length: 14 amino acids. CDR1 and CDR2 from the germline V gene are DFQATT and SNEGSKA (reference sequence). V lost 3 bases, J lost 7 bases, and 16 bases lay in between.

The chain links TRBV4-2 to TRBJ1-4; 9 positions match TRBD1. This CDR3 is built from 15 residues. With 5 bases clipped from V and 6 bases from J, the junction kept 7 bases outside the gene matches. Looked up from germline, CDR1 is LGHNA and CDR2 is YNFKEQ. The chain's CDR3 is CASSAPGQGDEKLFF. The DNA of the CDR3 is TGTGCCAGCAGCGCCCCGGGACAGGGAGATGAAAAACTGTTTTTT.

This chain uses TRBV6-4 with TRBJ2-3; TRBD1 is a possible D gene (6 bases). Germline loops: CDR1 MRHNA, CDR2 SNTAGT. The V gene lost 4 bases and the J gene lost 4 bases, with 12 bases spanning the gap. The CDR3 has 14 residues. In nucleotides, the CDR3 is TGTGCCAGCAGTGCCGAGGGGGTGGCAGATACGCAGTATTTT. Encoded protein: CASSAEGVADTQYF.

The V call is TRBV5-5, the J call TRBJ2-3; 8 bases are a match to TRBD2. The CDR3 runs to 15 residues. Germline trimming cut 0 bases from V and 7 bases from J; bases unmatched to any gene: 7. CDR1 SGHKS and CDR2 YYEKEE come from the germline V gene (reference sequence). The CDR3 nucleotides are TGTGCCAGCAGCTTGGCCCTCGGGGGGGCAAATACGCAGTATTTT. It is translated as CASSLALGGANTQYF. Combining the CDR3 with reference TRBV5-5 and TRBJ2-3 gives the whole variable domain DAGVTQSPTHLIKTRGQQVTLRCSPISGHKSVSWYQQVLGQGPQFIFQYYEKEERGRGNFPDRFSARQFPNYSSELNVNALLLGDSALYLCASSLALGGANTQYFGPGTRLTVL.

The rearrangement joins TRBV28 to TRBJ2-6, with a weak D call TRBD1 (6 bases). Germline loops: CDR1 MDHEN, CDR2 SYDVKM. This CDR3 is 17 amino acids long. V was trimmed by 4 bases and J by 0 bases, leaving 13 bases between them. In DNA form, the CDR3 reads TGTGCCAGCAGTTCCAATTGGGGGCGCTCTGGGGCCAACGTCCTGACTTTC. The encoded protein is CASSSNWGRSGANVLTF.

Concerning this clone itself: The same CDR3 also results from other DNA sequences found in this sample. The chain links TRBV13 to TRBJ1-1, with TRBD1 identical over 8 bases. Germline V CDR1 and CDR2: PRHDT, FYEKMQ (reference sequence). The trim removed 5 bases at V and 1 base at J, leaving 6 bases unmatched. This CDR3 is 15 amino acids long. The CDR3 is CASSPGTGANTEAFF. The CDR3 DNA follows: TGTGCCAGCAGCCCCGGGACAGGAGCGAACACTGAAGCTTTCTTT.

The CDR3 is CASSISTSGGEGEQFF. CDR3 bases: TGTGCCAGTAGTATATCGACTAGCGGGGGTGAAGGTGAGCAGTTCTTC. The rearrangement joins TRBV19 to TRBJ2-1, with 12 bases lining up with TRBD2. The CDR3 loop spans 16 amino acids. CDR1 is LNHDA, CDR2 SQIVND, per germline (reference sequence). V dropped 2 bases and J dropped 9; count of bases not matched to a gene: 8.

The chain carries TRBV9 and TRBJ1-3; D gene ambiguous. V lost 4 bases and J 0 bases, leaving 11 bases between the germline ends. Germline V CDR1 and CDR2: SGDLS, YYNGEE. The CDR3 is made up of 15 amino acids. The CDR3 DNA reads as TGTGCCAGCAGCCCCGACGGGAACTCTGGAAACACCATATATTTT. This sequence encodes CASSPDGNSGNTIYF.